The T cell receptor beta chain described here comes from a study of blood T cell repertoires in COVID-19. Overall study: Acute and convalescent COVID-19 samples came from the United States, Italy and Spain.

As originally analysed: Scientists estimated how many nucleated cells there were by amplifying reference gene primers. Sequencing used immunoSEQ multiplex PCR; TCRdb keeps in-frame clones, though not all of them. That table supplies the V and J calls and clone size; D and trimming were determined from the DNA. Of hundreds of thousands of clones listed, around 90% are singletons. Germline V gives CDR1 MNHEY, CDR2 SVGAGI. The CDR3 runs 15 residues. The trim removed 5 bases at V and 0 bases at J, leaving 3 bases unmatched. The V and J genes are TRBV6-5 and TRBJ1-3; TRBD1 matches at 8 bases. The clonotype originates from a man aged 35-49 years with acute or convalescent COVID-19. Sequencing input: peripheral blood. The CDR3, as DNA: TGTGCCAGCAGTCGTCAGGGGGCCTCTGGAAACACCATATATTTT. Amino acids: CASSRQGASGNTIYF.